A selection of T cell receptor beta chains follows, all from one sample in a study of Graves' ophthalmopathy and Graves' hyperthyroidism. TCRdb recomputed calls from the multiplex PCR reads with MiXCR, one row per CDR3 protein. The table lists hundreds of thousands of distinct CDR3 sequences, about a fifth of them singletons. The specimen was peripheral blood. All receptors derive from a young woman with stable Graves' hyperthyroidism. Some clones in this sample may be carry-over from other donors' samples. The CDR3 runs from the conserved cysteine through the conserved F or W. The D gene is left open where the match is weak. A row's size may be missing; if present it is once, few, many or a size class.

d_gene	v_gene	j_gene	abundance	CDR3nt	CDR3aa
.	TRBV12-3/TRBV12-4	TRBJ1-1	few	TGTGCCAGCAGGAAAGATAACACTGAAGCTTTCTTT	CASRKDNTEAFF
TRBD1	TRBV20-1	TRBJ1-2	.	TGCAGGGCAACAGGGGACCCTAACTATGGCTACACCTTC	CRATGDPNYGYTF
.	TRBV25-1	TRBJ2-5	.	TGTGCCAGCACATCGTTAGCGGACCAAGAGACCCAGTACTTC	CASTSLADQETQYF
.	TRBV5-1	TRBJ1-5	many	TGCGCCAGCAGCCCGTCCGGGAGGGGCCAGCCCCAGCATTTT	CASSPSGRGQPQHF
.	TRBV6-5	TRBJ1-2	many	TGTGCCAGCAGACGTTTGGGGGGGGAAAGAGGCTACACCTTC	CASRRLGGERGYTF
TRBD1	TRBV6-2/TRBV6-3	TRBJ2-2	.	TGTGCCACGGCACAGGGGGCAAAAACCGGGGAGCTGTTTTTT	CATAQGAKTGELFF
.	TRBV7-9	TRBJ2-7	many	TGTGCCAGCAGCACCACAGGTCACGAGCAGTACTTC	CASSTTGHEQYF
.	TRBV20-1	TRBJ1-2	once	TGCAGTGCTAGAGCGTACTATGGCTACACCTTC	CSARAYYGYTF
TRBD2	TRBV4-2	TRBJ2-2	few	TGTGCCAGCAGCCTGAGGCCTAGCGGGAGTGGAACCGGGGAGCTGTTTTTT	CASSLRPSGSGTGELFF
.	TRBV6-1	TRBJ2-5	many	TGTGCCAGCAGCAGGGTAGGCCAAGAGACCCAGTACTTC	CASSRVGQETQYF
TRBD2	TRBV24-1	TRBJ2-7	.	TGTGCCACCAACAAAAGCGGGAGATCCTACTACGAGCAGTACTTC	CATNKSGRSYYEQYF
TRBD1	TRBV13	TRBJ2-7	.	TGTGCCAGCAGCCCCACCCAGGACAGGTCTTTGGACGAGCAGTACTTC	CASSPTQDRSLDEQYF
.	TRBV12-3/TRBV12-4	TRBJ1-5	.	TGTGCCAGCAGTCGTCCCGGATATAGCAATCAGCCCCAGCATTTT	CASSRPGYSNQPQHF
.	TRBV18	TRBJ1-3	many	TGTGCCAGCTCACCACCGGCCCAAAACACCATATATTTT	CASSPPAQNTIYF
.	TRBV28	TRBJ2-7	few	TGTGCCAGCACTCCCCCGGGGGACCGAGGAGAGCAGTACTTC	CASTPPGDRGEQYF
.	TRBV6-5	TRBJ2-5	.	TGTGCCAGCAGTTCCGCGATGGGGAACTCCCAAGAGACCCAGTACTTC	CASSSAMGNSQETQYF
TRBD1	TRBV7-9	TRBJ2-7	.	TGTGCCAGCGGCTTAGAGGGCAGGGGGCCTTACGAGCAGTACTTC	CASGLEGRGPYEQYF
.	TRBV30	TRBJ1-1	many	TGTGCCTGGAGTGGGGGCCAAACAGGCGTTAACACTGAAGCTTTCTTT	CAWSGGQTGVNTEAFF
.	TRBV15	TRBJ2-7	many	TGTGCCACCAGCAGAGATCCCGCTTCCTACGAGCAGTACTTC	CATSRDPASYEQYF
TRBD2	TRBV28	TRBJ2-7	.	TGTGCCAGCAGTTTAGATGGGTGGACTAGCGGGCGATACGAGCAGTACTTC	CASSLDGWTSGRYEQYF